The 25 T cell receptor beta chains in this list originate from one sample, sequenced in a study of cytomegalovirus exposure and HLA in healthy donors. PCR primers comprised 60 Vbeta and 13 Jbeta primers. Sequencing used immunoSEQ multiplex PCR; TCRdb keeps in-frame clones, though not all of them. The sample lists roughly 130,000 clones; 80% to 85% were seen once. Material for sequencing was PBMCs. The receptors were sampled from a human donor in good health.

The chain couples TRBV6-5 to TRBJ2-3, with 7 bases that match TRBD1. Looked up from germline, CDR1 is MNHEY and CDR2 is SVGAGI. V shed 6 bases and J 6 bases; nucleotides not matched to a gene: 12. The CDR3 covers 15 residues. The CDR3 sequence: CASRTPGTASDTQYF. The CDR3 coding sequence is TGTGCCAGCAGAACTCCCGGGACAGCGTCGGATACGCAGTATTTT.

Here the CDR3 reads CASSPTSIRGSYNEQFF. The CDR3 DNA follows: TGTGCCAGCAGTCCTACTAGCATTCGTGGCTCCTACAATGAGCAGTTCTTC. The chain recombines TRBV27 with TRBJ2-1; a possible D gene is TRBD2 (6 bases). Looked up from germline, CDR1 is MNHEY and CDR2 is SMNVEV (reference sequence). The CDR3 spans 17 residues. Trimming removed 5 bases at V and 0 bases at J, with 17 bases between.

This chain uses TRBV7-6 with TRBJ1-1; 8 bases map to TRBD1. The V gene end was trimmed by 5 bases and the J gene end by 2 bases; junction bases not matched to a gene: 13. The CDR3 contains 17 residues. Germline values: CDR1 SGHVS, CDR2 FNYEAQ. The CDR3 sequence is CASSDQVTGALNTEAFF. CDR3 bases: TGTGCCAGCAGCGACCAAGTGACAGGGGCCCTTAACACTGAAGCTTTCTTT.

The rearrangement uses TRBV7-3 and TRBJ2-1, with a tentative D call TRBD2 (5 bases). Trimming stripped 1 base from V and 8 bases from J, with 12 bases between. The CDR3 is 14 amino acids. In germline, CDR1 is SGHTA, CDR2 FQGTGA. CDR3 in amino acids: CASSLRGDAYEQFF. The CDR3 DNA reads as TGTGCCAGCAGCTTAAGGGGAGACGCGTATGAGCAGTTCTTC. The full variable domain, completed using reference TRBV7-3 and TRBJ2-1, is GAGVSQTPSNKVTEKGKYVELRCDPISGHTALYWYRQSLGQGPEFLIYFQGTGAADDSGLPNDRFFAVRPEGSVSTLKIQRTERGDSAVYLCASSLRGDAYEQFFGPGTRLTVL.

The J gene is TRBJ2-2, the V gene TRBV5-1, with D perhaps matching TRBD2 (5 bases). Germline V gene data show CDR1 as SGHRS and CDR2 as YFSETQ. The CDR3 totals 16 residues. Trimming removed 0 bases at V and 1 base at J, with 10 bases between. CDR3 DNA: TGCGCCAGCAGCTTGGGCGAGGGTTTGAACACCGGGGAGCTGTTTTTT. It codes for CASSLGEGLNTGELFF. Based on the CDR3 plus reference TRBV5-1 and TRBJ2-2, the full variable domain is KAGVTQTPRYLIKTRGQQVTLSCSPISGHRSVSWYQQTPGQGLQFLFEYFSETQRNKGNFPGRFSGRQFSNSRSEMNVSTLELGDSALYLCASSLGEGLNTGELFFGEGSRLTVL.

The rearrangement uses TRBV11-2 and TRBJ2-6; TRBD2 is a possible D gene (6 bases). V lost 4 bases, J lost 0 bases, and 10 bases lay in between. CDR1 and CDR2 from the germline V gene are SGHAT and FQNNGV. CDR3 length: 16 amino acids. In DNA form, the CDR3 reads TGTGCCAGCAGCTCGATGGGGGGCTCTGGGGCCAACGTCCTGACTTTC. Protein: CASSSMGGSGANVLTF.

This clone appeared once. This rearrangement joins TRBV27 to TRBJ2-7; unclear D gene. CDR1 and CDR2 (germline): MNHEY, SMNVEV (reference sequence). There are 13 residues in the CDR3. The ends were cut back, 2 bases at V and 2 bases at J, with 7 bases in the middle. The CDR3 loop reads CASSLNRAYEQYF. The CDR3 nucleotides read TGTGCCAGCAGTTTAAACAGAGCCTACGAGCAGTACTTC.

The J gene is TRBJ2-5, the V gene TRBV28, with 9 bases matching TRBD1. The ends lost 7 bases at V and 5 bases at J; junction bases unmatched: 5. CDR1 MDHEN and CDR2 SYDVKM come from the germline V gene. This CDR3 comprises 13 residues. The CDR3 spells CASTRTGDETQYF. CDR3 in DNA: TGTGCCAGCACCCGGACAGGGGATGAGACCCAGTACTTC.

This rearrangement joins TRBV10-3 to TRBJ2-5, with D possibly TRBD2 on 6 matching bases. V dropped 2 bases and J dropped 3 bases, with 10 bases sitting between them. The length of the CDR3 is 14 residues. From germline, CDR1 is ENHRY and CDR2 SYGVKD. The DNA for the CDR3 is TGTGCCATCAGTGAGGTCGGGGGTAAAGAGACCCAGTACTTC. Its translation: CAISEVGGKETQYF.

In DNA, the CDR3 is TGCGCCAGCAGCCACGGACAGGAGACCTACGAGCAGTACTTC. Its protein is CASSHGQETYEQYF. The chain employs TRBV4-1 and TRBJ2-7; 7 positions match TRBD1. The V gene end was trimmed by 3 bases and the J gene end by 2 bases; junction bases not matched to a gene: 4. CDR1 and CDR2 from the germline V gene are MGHRA and YSYEKL. The CDR3 loop spans 14 amino acids.

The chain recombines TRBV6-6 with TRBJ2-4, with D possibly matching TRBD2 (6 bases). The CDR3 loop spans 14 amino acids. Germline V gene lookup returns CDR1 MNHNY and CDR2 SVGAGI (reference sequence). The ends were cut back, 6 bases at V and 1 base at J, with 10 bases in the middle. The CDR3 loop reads CASRPRGAKNIQYF. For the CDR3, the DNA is TGTGCCAGCAGACCTCGGGGGGCCAAAAACATTCAGTACTTC.

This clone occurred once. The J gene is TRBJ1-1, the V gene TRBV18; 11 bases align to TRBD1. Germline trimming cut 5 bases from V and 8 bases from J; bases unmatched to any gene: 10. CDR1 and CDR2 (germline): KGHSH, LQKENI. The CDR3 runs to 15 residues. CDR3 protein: CASSESPGQGVEAFF. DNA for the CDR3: TGTGCCAGCTCAGAAAGCCCGGGACAGGGGGTGGAAGCTTTCTTT.

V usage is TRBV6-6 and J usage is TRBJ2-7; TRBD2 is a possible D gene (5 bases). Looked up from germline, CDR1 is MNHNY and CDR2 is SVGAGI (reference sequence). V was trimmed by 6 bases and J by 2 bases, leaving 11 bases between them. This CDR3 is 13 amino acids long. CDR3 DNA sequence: TGTGCCAGCAGCCCCGGGATCGCCTACGAGCAGTACTTC. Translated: CASSPGIAYEQYF.

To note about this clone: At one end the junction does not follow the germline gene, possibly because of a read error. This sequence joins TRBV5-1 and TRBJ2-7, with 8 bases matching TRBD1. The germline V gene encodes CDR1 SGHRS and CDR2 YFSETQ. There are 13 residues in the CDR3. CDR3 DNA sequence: TGTGCCAGCAGCCCCCGGACAGGGTCCGAGCAGTACTTC. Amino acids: CASSPRTGSEQYF.

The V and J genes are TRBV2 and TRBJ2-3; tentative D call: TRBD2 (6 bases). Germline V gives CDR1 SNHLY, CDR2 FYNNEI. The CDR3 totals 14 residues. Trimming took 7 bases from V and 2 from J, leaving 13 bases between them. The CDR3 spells CASIRGYNTDTQYF. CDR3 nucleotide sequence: TGTGCCAGCATTCGGGGGTATAACACAGATACGCAGTATTTT.

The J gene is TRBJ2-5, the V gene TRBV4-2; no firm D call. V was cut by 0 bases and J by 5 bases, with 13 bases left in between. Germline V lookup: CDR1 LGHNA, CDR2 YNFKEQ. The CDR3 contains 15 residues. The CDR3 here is CASSQELVPRETQYF. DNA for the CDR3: TGTGCCAGCAGCCAAGAGCTAGTCCCACGGGAGACCCAGTACTTC.

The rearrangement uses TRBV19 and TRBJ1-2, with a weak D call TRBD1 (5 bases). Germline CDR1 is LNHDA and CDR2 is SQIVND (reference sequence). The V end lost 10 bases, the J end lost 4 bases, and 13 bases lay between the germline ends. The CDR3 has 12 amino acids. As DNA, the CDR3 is TGTGCCACCGACAGACCGGCCTATGGCTACACCTTC. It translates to CATDRPAYGYTF.

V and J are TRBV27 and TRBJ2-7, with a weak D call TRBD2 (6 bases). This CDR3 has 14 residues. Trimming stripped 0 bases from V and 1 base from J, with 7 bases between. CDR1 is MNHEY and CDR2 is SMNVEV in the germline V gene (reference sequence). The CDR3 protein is CASSLSGTSYEQYF. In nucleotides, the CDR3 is TGTGCCAGCAGTTTATCAGGGACTTCCTACGAGCAGTACTTC.

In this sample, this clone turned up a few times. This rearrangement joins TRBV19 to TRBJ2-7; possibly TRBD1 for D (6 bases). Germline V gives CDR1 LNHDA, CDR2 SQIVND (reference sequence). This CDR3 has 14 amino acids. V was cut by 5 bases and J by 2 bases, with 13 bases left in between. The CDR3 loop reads CASSPRQETYEQYF. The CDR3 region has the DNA TGTGCCAGTAGTCCCCGACAGGAGACCTACGAGCAGTACTTC.

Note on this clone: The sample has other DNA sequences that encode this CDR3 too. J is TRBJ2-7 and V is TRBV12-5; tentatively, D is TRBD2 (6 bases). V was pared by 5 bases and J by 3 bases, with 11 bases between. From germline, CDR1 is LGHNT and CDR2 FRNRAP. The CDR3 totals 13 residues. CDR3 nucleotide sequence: TGTGCTAGTGGTCTCCAGGGAGGCTACGAGCAGTACTTC. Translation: CASGLQGGYEQYF.

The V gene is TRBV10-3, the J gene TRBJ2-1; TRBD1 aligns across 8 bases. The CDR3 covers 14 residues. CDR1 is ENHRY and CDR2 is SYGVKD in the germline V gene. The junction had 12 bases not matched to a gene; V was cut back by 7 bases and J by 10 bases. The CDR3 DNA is TGTGCCATCACCAAGACAGGGGTCCCGGACGAGCAGTTCTTC. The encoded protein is CAITKTGVPDEQFF.

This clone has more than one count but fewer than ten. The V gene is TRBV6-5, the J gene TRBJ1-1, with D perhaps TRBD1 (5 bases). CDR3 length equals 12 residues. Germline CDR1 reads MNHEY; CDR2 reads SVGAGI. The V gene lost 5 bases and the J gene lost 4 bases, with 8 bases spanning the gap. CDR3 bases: TGTGCCAGCAGTCCCGGGGGCACTGAAGCTTTCTTT. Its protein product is CASSPGGTEAFF.

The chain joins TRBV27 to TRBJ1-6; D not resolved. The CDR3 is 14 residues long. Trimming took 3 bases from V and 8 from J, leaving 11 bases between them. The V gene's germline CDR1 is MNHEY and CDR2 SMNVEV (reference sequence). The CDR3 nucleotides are TGTGCCAGCAGTTTTAGGAGGAAGGATTCACCCCTCCACTTT. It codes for CASSFRRKDSPLHF.

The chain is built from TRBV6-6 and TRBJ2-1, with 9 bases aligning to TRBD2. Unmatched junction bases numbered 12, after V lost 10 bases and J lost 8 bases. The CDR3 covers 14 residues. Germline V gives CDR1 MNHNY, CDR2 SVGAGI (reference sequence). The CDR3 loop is CATQIAGDVDEQFF. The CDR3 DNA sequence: TGTGCCACCCAAATAGCGGGGGACGTCGATGAGCAGTTCTTC.

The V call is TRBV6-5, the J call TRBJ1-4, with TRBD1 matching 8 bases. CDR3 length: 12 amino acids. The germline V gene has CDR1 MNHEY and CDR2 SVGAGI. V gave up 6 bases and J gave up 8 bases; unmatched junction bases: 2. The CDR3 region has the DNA TGTGCCAGCAGGGACAGGGAAGAAAAACTGTTTTTT. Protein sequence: CASRDREEKLFF.